This record looks at one T cell receptor (beta chain) sequence and its context. V lost 5 bases and J lost 5, with 8 bases in between. Germline values: CDR1 KGHDR, CDR2 SFDVKD. The CDR3 is made up of 12 amino acids. In the source study's methods: Estimation of nucleated cell counts relied on the amplification of reference gene primers. TCRdb's table, derived via immunoSEQ multiplex PCR, lists solely in-frame clones and lacks some. Clone size and V and J calls were adopted from that table, with D and trimming inferred from the DNA. This sample has tens of thousands of clones; 75% to 90% occur once, and the top ten carry 3%. The record originates from a study of blood T cell repertoires in COVID-19. Background on the study: Whether acute or convalescent, the COVID-19 samples came from the United States, Italy and Spain. Sources were T cells, B-cell-depleted T cells, or PBMCs; the material itself was cDNA or gDNA.

This clonotype was obtained from a woman aged 45-65 years with active or convalescent COVID-19. The chain uses TRBV24-1 and TRBJ1-1, with D unclear. Sequencing was carried out using peripheral blood. The CDR3 sequence is CATSVAGTEAFF. Here the CDR3 DNA reads TGTGCCACCAGTGTTGCGGGAACTGAAGCTTTCTTT.